The clone carrying this TCR beta chain was detected a few times. Antigen unknown. This sample stems from a study of beta chain features in type 1 diabetes. The study, taken as a whole, reports: PCR might favor shorter templates, but any such skew would affect patients and controls equally.

Of the isolated RNA, all was reverse transcribed, and so the sequenced material was expressed TCRB transcripts. Here immunoSEQ multiplex PCR was the method, and the copy in TCRdb shows in-frame clones only, minus some. The sample includes approximately 140,000 clones, 48% seen only once; the top ten take under 0.5%. From germline, CDR1 is LNHDA and CDR2 SQIVND (reference sequence). CDR3 size: 16 residues. V shed 4 bases, J shed 7 bases, and the junction held 9 bases outside the gene matches. The clonotype comes from a man aged 18-30 years in good health. The chain recombines TRBV19 with TRBJ2-1, with TRBD2 identical over 11 bases. Sample: Tregs from blood. CDR3 DNA sequence: TGTGCCAGTAGTAAATCAACTAGCGGGAGATCAAATGAGCAGTTCTTC. Translating it yields CASSKSTSGRSNEQFF.